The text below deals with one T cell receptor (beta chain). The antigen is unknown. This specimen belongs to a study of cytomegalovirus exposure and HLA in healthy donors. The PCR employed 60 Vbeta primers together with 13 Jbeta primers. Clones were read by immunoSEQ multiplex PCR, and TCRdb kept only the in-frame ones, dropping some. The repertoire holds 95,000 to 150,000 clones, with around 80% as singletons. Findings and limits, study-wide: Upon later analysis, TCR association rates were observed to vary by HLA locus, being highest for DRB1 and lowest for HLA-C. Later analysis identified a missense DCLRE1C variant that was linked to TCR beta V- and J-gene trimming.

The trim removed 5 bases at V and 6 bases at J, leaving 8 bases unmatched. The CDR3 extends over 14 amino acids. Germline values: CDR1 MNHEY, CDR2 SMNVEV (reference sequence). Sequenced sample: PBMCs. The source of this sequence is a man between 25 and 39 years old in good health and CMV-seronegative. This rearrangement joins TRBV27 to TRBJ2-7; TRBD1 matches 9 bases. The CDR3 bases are TGTGCCAGCAGTCACCGGGACAGGGTACTCGAGCAGTACTTC. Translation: CASSHRDRVLEQYF.